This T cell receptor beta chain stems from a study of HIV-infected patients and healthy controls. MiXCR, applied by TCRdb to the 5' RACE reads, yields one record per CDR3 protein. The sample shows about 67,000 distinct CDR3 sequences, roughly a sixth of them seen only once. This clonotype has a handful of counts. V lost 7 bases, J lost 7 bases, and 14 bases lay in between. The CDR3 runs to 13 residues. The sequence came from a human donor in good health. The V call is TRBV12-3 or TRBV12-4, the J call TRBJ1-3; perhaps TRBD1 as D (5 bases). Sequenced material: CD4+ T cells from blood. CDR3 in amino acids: CASTRDRRNTIYF. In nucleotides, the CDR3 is TGTGCCAGCACCCGGGACCGCCGGAACACCATATATTTT.